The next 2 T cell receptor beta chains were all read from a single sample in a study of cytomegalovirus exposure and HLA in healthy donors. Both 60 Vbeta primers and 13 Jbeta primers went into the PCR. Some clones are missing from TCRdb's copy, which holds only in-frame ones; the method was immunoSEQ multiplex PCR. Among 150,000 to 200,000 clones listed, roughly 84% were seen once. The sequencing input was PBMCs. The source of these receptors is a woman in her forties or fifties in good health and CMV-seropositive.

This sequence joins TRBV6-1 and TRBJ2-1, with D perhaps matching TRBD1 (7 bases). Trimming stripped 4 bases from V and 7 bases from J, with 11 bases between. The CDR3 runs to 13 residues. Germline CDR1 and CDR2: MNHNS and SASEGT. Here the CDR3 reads CASSAQGGNEQFF. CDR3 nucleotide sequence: TGTGCCAGCAGTGCCCAGGGGGGAAATGAGCAGTTCTTC.

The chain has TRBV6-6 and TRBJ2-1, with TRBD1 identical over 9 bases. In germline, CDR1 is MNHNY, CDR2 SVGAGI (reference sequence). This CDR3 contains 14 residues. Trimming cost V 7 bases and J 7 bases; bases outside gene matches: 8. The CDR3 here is CASKTRDRANEQFF. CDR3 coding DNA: TGTGCCAGCAAAACTCGGGACAGGGCGAATGAGCAGTTCTTC.